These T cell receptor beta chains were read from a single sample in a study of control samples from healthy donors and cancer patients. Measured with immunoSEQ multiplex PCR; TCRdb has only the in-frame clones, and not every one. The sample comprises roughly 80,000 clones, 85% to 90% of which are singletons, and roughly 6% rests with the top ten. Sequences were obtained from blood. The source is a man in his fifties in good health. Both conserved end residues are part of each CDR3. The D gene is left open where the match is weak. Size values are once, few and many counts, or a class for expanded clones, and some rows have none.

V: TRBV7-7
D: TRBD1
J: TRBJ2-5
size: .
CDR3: CASSLGGPKETQYF
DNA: TGTGCTAGCAGCTTAGGGGGCCCTAAAGAGACCCAGTACTTC

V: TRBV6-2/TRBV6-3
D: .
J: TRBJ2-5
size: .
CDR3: CASSYKRGGETQYF
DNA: TGTGCCAGCAGTTATAAGCGTGGAGGGGAGACCCAGTACTTC

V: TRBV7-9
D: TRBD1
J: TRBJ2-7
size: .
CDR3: CASSPSGTAEQYF
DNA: TGTGCCAGCAGCCCCTCCGGGACAGCGGAGCAGTACTTC

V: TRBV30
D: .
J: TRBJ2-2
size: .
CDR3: CAWSGQRTGELFF
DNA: TGTGCCTGGAGCGGACAGCGCACCGGGGAGCTGTTTTTT

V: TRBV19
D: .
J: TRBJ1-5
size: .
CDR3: CASSIWGGYNQPQHF
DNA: TGTGCCAGTAGTATCTGGGGCGGCTACAATCAGCCCCAGCATTTT

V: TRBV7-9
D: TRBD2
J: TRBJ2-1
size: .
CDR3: CASSPRASGVLDEQFF
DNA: TGTGCCAGCAGCCCCCGAGCTAGCGGGGTTTTGGATGAGCAGTTCTTC

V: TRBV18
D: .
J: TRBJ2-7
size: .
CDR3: CASSLGQFYEQYF
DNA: TGTGCCAGCTCTCTCGGACAGTTCTACGAGCAGTACTTC

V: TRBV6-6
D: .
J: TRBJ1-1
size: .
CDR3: CASSFPTVRKNTEAFF
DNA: TGTGCCAGCAGTTTCCCGACAGTTAGGAAGAACACTGAAGCTTTCTTT

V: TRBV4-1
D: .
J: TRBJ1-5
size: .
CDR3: CASTFDRQYNQPQHF
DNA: TGCGCCAGCACCTTTGATAGGCAATACAATCAGCCCCAGCATTTT

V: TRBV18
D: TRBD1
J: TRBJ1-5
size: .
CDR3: CASSPGQGGQPQHF
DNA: TGTGCCAGCTCACCGGGCCAGGGGGGCCAGCCCCAGCATTTT

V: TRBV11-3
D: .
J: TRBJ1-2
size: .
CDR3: CASSSRGYGYTF
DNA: TGTGCCAGCAGCTCCCGGGGCTATGGCTACACCTTC

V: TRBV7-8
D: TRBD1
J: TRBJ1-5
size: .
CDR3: CASSRDRSSNQPQHF
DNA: TGTGCCAGCAGTCGGGACAGATCTAGCAATCAGCCCCAGCATTTT

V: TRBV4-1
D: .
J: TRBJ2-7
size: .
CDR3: CASSQDKGDEQYF
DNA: TGCGCCAGCAGCCAAGACAAGGGCGACGAGCAGTACTTC

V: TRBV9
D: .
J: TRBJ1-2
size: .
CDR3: CASSQGTSYGYTF
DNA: TGTGCCAGCAGCCAAGGGACAAGCTATGGCTACACCTTC

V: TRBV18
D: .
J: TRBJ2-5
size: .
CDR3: CASSRQHQETQYF
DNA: TGTGCCAGCTCACGACAGCACCAAGAGACCCAGTACTTC

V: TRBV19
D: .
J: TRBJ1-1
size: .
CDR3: CASSVLGGTEAFF
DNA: TGTGCCAGTAGCGTACTGGGTGGGACTGAAGCTTTCTTT

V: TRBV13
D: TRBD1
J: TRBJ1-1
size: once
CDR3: CASSEGRTGKRAFF
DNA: TGTGCCAGCAGCGAGGGCCGGACAGGGAAAAGGGCTTTCTTT

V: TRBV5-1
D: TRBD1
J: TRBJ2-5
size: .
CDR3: CASSLSGQAQETQYF
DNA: TGCGCCAGCAGCTTGTCGGGACAGGCCCAAGAGACCCAGTACTTC

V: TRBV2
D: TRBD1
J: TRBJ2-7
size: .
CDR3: CASSALGQGADEQYF
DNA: TGTGCCAGCAGCGCCCTAGGACAGGGTGCCGACGAGCAGTACTTC

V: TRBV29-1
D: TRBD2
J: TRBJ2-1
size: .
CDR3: CSVAETSGGPPEQFF
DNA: TGCAGCGTCGCCGAGACTAGCGGGGGGCCCCCTGAGCAGTTCTTC

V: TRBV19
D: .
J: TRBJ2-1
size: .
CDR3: CASSIDRRARSYNEQFF
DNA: TGTGCCAGTAGTATAGATCGCAGGGCCCGCTCCTACAATGAGCAGTTCTTC

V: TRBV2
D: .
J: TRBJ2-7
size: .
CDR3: CASSETGVEGEQYF
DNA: TGTGCCAGCAGTGAAACGGGAGTGGAGGGCGAGCAGTACTTC

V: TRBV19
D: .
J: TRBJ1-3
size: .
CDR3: CASSISSGRASGNTIYF
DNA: TGTGCCAGTAGTATATCTTCCGGACGGGCCTCTGGAAACACCATATATTTT

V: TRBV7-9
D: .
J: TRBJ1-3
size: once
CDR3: CASSLDPAGGNTIYF
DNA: TGTGCCAGCAGCTTAGATCCGGCAGGCGGAAACACCATATATTTT

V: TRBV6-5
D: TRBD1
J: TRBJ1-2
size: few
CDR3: CASSPGQSSRSYTF
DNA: TGTGCCAGCAGTCCGGGACAGTCTTCTAGAAGCTACACCTTC

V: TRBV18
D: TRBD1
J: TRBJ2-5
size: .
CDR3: CASSPTEPGQWGETQYF
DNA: TGTGCCAGCTCACCTACCGAACCGGGACAGTGGGGAGAGACCCAGTACTTC

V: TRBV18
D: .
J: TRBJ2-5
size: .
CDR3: CASSPMSGGTQETQYF
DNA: TGTGCCAGCTCACCAATGTCTGGGGGAACTCAAGAGACCCAGTACTTC

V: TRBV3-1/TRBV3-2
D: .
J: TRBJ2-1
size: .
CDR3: CASSQGKGRSYNEQFF
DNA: TGTGCCAGCAGCCAAGGGAAGGGACGCTCCTACAATGAGCAGTTCTTC

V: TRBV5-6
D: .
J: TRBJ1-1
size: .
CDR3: CASSYIRTVNTEAFF
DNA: TGTGCCAGCAGCTATATCAGGACAGTTAACACTGAAGCTTTCTTT

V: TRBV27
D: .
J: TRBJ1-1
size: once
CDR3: CASTNVRGFKERAEAFF
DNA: TGTGCCAGCACCAACGTACGGGGTTTTAAGGAGCGTGCTGAAGCTTTCTTT

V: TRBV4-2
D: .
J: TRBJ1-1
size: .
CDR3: CASSQDGGRGAFF
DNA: TGTGCCAGCAGCCAAGATGGGGGGCGAGGGGCTTTCTTT

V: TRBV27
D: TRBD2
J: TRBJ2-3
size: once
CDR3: CASSYPALAGADTQYF
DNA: TGTGCCAGCAGTTACCCCGCGCTAGCGGGGGCAGATACGCAGTATTTT

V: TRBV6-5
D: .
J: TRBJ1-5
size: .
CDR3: CASSYSRNQPQHF
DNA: TGTGCCAGCAGTTACTCAAGGAATCAGCCCCAGCATTTT

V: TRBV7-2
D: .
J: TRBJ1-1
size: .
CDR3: CASSLDYGTEAFF
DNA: TGTGCCAGCAGCTTAGATTACGGCACTGAAGCTTTCTTT

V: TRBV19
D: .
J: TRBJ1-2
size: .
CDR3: CASSNFPPFRGYTF
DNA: TGTGCCAGTAGTAATTTCCCCCCTTTTCGGGGCTACACCTTC

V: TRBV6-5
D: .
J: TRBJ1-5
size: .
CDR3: CASSPETPNQPQHF
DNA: TGTGCCAGCAGCCCCGAGACGCCTAATCAGCCCCAGCATTTT

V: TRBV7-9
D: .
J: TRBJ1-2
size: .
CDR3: CASSLRDEFSYGYTF
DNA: TGTGCCAGCAGCTTAAGGGACGAATTTAGCTATGGCTACACCTTC

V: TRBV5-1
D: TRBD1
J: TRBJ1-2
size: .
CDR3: CASSLPTQGNYGYTF
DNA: TGCGCCAGCAGCCTTCCAACACAGGGGAACTATGGCTACACCTTC

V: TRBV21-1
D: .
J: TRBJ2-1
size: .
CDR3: CASPAIWAARSYNEQFF
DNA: TGTGCCAGCCCCGCCATTTGGGCAGCGCGCTCCTACAATGAGCAGTTCTTC

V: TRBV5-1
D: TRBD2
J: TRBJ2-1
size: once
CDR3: CASSFTSGINNEQFF
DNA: TGCGCCAGCAGCTTTACTAGCGGGATCAACAATGAGCAGTTCTTC